Below, 31 T cell receptor beta chains from the same sample are listed, as sequenced in a study of shared clonotypes between healthy human individuals. The repertoire was sequenced with immunoSEQ multiplex PCR; TCRdb's copy has only in-frame clones and lacks some. This table has 600,000 to 700,000 clones, about 80% appearing once. Input material: memory CD4+ T cells sorted from blood. Described subset: CD45RA-negative fraction. These receptors originate from a woman in her 30s in good health.

This clone was seen only once. V and J are TRBV21-1 and TRBJ2-7; the table's D gene call, TRBD2, was not cross checked with the DNA. TRBV21-1 is an annotated pseudogene. The CDR3 covers 17 residues. CDR3 nucleotides: TGTGCCAGCAGCAATCGCCCTAGACTCCTCGCCTCCTACGAGCAGTACTTC. Translated, it gives CASSNRPRLLASYEQYF.

This clone was seen more than once but under ten times. V is TRBV6-1 and J is TRBJ2-1; no definite D call. Germline assignment: CDR1 MNHNS and CDR2 SASEGT. Trimming took 11 bases from V and 10 from J, leaving 12 bases between them. The CDR3 is 10 residues long. The CDR3 sequence: CAGGVDEQFF. DNA for the CDR3: TGTGCCGGTGGAGTGGACGAGCAGTTCTTC.

This clone has only a few counts. This chain connects TRBV6-5 to TRBJ1-2; TRBD1 might be the D (6 bases). V shed 6 bases and J shed 4 bases, with 15 bases lying between them. The CDR3 extends over 14 amino acids. Germline-derived CDR1 and CDR2 are MNHEY and SVGAGI. CDR3 loop: CASRHRDTAYGYTF. As DNA, the CDR3 is TGTGCCAGCAGGCACCGGGACACCGCCTATGGCTACACCTTC.

The chain employs TRBV5-1 and TRBJ1-2, with 7 positions matching TRBD1. J lost 8 bases, V lost 0 bases, and 10 bases had no gene match. The CDR3 is made up of 15 amino acids. Germline CDR1 reads SGHRS; CDR2 reads YFSETQ. CDR3 DNA: TGCGCCAGCAGCTTGGTTTTAGAGGGGGCGGAGGGCTACACCTTC. Translated: CASSLVLEGAEGYTF.

Remarks on this clone: Given a much more abundant clone one base away, this may be a read error. V usage is TRBV7-9 and J usage is TRBJ2-3, with no clear D. V was cut by 5 bases and J by 0 bases, with 6 bases left in between. The V gene's germline CDR1 is SEHNR and CDR2 FQNEAQ (reference sequence). The length of the CDR3 is 13 residues. The CDR3 sequence: CASSLPSTDTQYF. CDR3 bases: TGTGCCAGCAGCCTCCCTAGCACAGATACGCAGTATTTT.

This clone was counted many times. This same CDR3 is encoded by further DNA sequences in the sample. V gene TRBV29-1 combines with J gene TRBJ2-1, with TRBD2 matching over 9 bases. V lost 5 bases, J lost 4 bases, and 6 bases stayed unmatched. Per the germline V gene, CDR1 is SQVTM and CDR2 is ANQGSEA. CDR3 size: 14 residues. CDR3 nucleotide sequence: TGCAGCGTTTCAAGCGGGAGGCGTTACAATGAGCAGTTCTTC. Amino acid sequence: CSVSSGRRYNEQFF.

The V gene is TRBV7-8, the J gene TRBJ2-3, with 14 nucleotides matching TRBD2. The germline CDR1 and CDR2 sequences are SGHVS and FQNEAQ. J was trimmed by 10 bases and V by 2 bases; bases with no gene match: 8. The CDR3 totals 16 residues. The CDR3 DNA reads TGTGCCAGCAGCTTACCCGGGACTAGCGGGAGAAGGGCGCAGTATTTT. This gives the protein CASSLPGTSGRRAQYF.

About this clone: Germline is not matched at one junction end, which may reflect a read error. This chain links TRBV7-2 with TRBJ2-5, with 7 bases fitting TRBD2. There are 13 residues in the CDR3. Germline CDR1 reads SGHTA; CDR2 reads FQGNSA. CDR3 amino acids: CASSRDYQKTQYF. For the CDR3, the DNA is TGTGCCAGCAGCCGGGACTACCAAAAGACCCAGTACTTC.

J is TRBJ1-1 and V is TRBV11-2, with D perhaps TRBD1 (6 bases). Trimming cost V 4 bases and J 0 bases, with 9 bases left between them. This CDR3 is 14 amino acids long. CDR1 and CDR2 (germline): SGHAT, FQNNGV. The CDR3 spells CASSWTAMNTEAFF. As DNA, the CDR3 is TGTGCCAGCAGCTGGACAGCCATGAACACTGAAGCTTTCTTT.

Worth noting for this clone: At one boundary the junction diverges from the germline segment, which might be a read error. The chain links TRBV5-4 to TRBJ2-7, with TRBD2 matching 7 bases. CDR3 length equals 15 residues. The germline CDR1 and CDR2 sequences are SGHNT and YYREEE (reference sequence). CDR3 residues: CASSLGLAASYEQYF. The CDR3 DNA reads as TGCGCCAGCAGCTTGGGGCTAGCGGCCTCCTACGAGCAGTACTTC.

The V gene is TRBV29-1, the J gene TRBJ2-1; D is perhaps TRBD1 (5 bases). Germline assignment: CDR1 SQVTM and CDR2 ANQGSEA. The CDR3 extends over 13 amino acids. V lost 3 bases to trimming and J lost 7 bases, with 13 bases between them. The CDR3 region is CSVDGARWNEQFF. CDR3 DNA: TGCAGCGTTGATGGGGCTAGGTGGAATGAGCAGTTCTTC.

The gene calls are TRBV7-2 and TRBJ1-5, with D uncertain. The V gene's germline CDR1 is SGHTA and CDR2 FQGNSA. The CDR3 has 13 residues. Trimming removed 1 base from V and 7 bases from J, with 8 bases in between. CDR3 loop: CASSLEPWQPQHF. The CDR3, as DNA: TGTGCCAGCAGCTTAGAACCCTGGCAGCCCCAGCATTTT. The full variable domain, rest sourced from reference TRBV7-2 and TRBJ1-5, is GAGVSQSPSNKVTEKGKDVELRCDPISGHTALYWYRQSLGQGLEFLIYFQGNSAPDKSGLPSDRFSAERTGGSVSTLTIQRTQQEDSAVYLCASSLEPWQPQHFGDGTRLSIL.

This clone showed up just a few times. The chain couples TRBV28 to TRBJ2-7; 11 bases map to TRBD2. CDR3 length: 15 residues. Germline V gene data show CDR1 as MDHEN and CDR2 as SYDVKM. The trim removed 8 bases at V and 5 bases at J, leaving 11 bases unmatched. The CDR3 here is CASLGLAGGPHEQYF. In nucleotides, the CDR3 is TGTGCCAGCTTGGGTTTAGCGGGAGGGCCCCACGAGCAGTACTTC.

This clone was seen a few times. This chain uses TRBV5-8 with TRBJ1-5; D not certain. The CDR3 runs to 15 residues. Germline-derived CDR1 and CDR2 are SGHTS and YDEGEE. Deletions cut 1 base from V and 3 bases from J, with 11 bases between. The CDR3 reads CASSLSGSYNQPQHF. The CDR3 region has the DNA TGTGCCAGCAGCTTGAGCGGCAGCTACAATCAGCCCCAGCATTTT.

The chain has TRBV29-1 and TRBJ1-2; TRBD1 might be the D (5 bases). Germline V lookup: CDR1 SQVTM, CDR2 ANQGSEA. This CDR3 is 12 amino acids long. Trimming removed 7 bases at V and 4 bases at J, with 13 bases between. The CDR3 bases are TGCAGCGGACTCAAGGGGCCCTATGGCTACACCTTC. It yields the protein CSGLKGPYGYTF.

This rearrangement joins TRBV19 to TRBJ1-5; D remains ambiguous. CDR3 size: 13 residues. CDR1 and CDR2 from the germline V gene are LNHDA and SQIVND (reference sequence). V dropped 3 bases and J dropped 4 bases, with 7 bases sitting between them. The CDR3 DNA is TGTGCCAGTAGTATTAAACAGAATCAGCCCCAGCATTTT. Translating gives CASSIKQNQPQHF.

In regard to this clone: A junction boundary mismatches the germline segment, possibly from a read error. The V and J genes are TRBV19 and TRBJ1-4; maybe TRBD1 (5 bases). In germline, CDR1 is LNHDA, CDR2 SQIVND (reference sequence). The CDR3 runs to 13 residues. The DNA for the CDR3 is TGTGCCAGTGGGGACGGCCCTAAAGAAAAACTGTTTTTT. This translates into CASGDGPKEKLFF.

This clone was observed a few times. The J gene is TRBJ2-7, the V gene TRBV11-2, with 7 nucleotides matching TRBD2. V lost 5 bases to trimming and J lost 4 bases; unmatched junction nucleotides: 11. From germline, CDR1 is SGHAT and CDR2 FQNNGV. The CDR3 sequence is 15 residues long. The CDR3 coding sequence is TGTGCCAGCAGCCGATTCCAGGTAGCGGGTTACGAGCAGTACTTC. Amino acid sequence: CASSRFQVAGYEQYF.

The chain joins TRBV19 to TRBJ2-7; 8 nucleotides match TRBD1. CDR1 is LNHDA, CDR2 SQIVND, per germline (reference sequence). CDR3 size: 14 residues. The V and J ends lost 4 bases and 5 bases, in that order; junction bases with no gene match: 7. The CDR3 DNA reads as TGTGCCAGTAGTACCGGGACAGGCTGGAACGAGCAGTACTTC. This translates into CASSTGTGWNEQYF.

This clone showed up just a few times. A far more abundant clone sits one base away, making this likely a read error. Other DNA sequences in the same sample also yield this CDR3. The chain recombines TRBV7-8 with TRBJ2-7, with D possibly being TRBD2 (5 bases). V was clipped by 2 bases and J by 0 bases, with 8 bases between them. The CDR3 is 14 amino acids. Germline assignment: CDR1 SGHVS and CDR2 FQNEAQ. The CDR3 protein is CASSLQRDSYEQYF. DNA of the CDR3: TGTGCCAGCAGCTTACAACGGGACTCCTACGAGCAGTACTTC.

The V call is TRBV6-6, the J call TRBJ2-7, with 8 bases identical to TRBD2. The CDR3 spans 15 residues. The junction had 3 bases not matched to a gene; V was cut back by 0 bases and J by 2 bases. Germline CDR1 and CDR2: MNHNY and SVGAGI (reference sequence). CDR3 residues: CASSYSAGGTYEQYF. The CDR3 coding sequence is TGTGCCAGCAGTTACTCGGCGGGAGGTACCTACGAGCAGTACTTC.

Turning to this clone: Other DNA sequences in the same sample also yield this CDR3. The rearrangement links TRBV30 to TRBJ1-5; no definite D call. CDR3 length: 15 residues. Germline values: CDR1 GTSNPN, CDR2 SVGIG (reference sequence). Trimming took off 2 bases at V and 0 bases at J, with 11 bases between the two ends. CDR3 in amino acids: CAWSSGSSSNQPQHF. DNA of the CDR3: TGTGCCTGGAGTAGCGGGTCGAGTAGCAATCAGCCCCAGCATTTT.

V and J are TRBV28 and TRBJ1-1, with D maybe TRBD1 (6 bases). The V and J ends lost 4 bases and 4 bases respectively, with 16 bases between them. The CDR3 loop spans 15 amino acids. The germline gives CDR1 MDHEN, CDR2 SYDVKM. This CDR3 is CASSSGQIGITEAFF. The DNA of the CDR3 is TGTGCCAGCAGTTCCGGACAGATCGGAATCACTGAAGCTTTCTTT.

DNA of the CDR3: TGTGCAAGTCGCTTCCGGGACTACCTCTACGAGCAGTACTTC. This codes for CASRFRDYLYEQYF. The rearrangement links TRBV12-2 to TRBJ2-7; the table's D call TRBD2 went unverified against the DNA. TRBV12-2 is a pseudogene locus. The CDR3 has 14 amino acids.

V and J are TRBV2 and TRBJ2-7; 12 nucleotides agree with TRBD2. CDR1 and CDR2 from the germline V gene are SNHLY and FYNNEI. The length of the CDR3 is 16 residues. J lost 5 bases, V lost 5 bases, and 10 bases had no gene match. The CDR3 sequence: CASSLLRTSGNHEQYF. In DNA, the CDR3 is TGTGCCAGCAGTTTACTCAGGACTAGCGGGAATCACGAGCAGTACTTC.

As concerns this clone: The same CDR3 also results from other DNA sequences found in this sample. The gene calls are TRBV7-9 and TRBJ2-1, with no clear D. V lost 5 bases, J lost 2 bases, and 16 bases lay in between. The CDR3 sequence is 16 residues long. Per the germline V gene, CDR1 is SEHNR and CDR2 is FQNEAQ (reference sequence). CDR3 DNA sequence: TGTGCCAGCAGCCCCCGCGGCGGCTCGGCCTACAATGAGCAGTTCTTC. Protein product: CASSPRGGSAYNEQFF.

The chain recombines TRBV14 with TRBJ2-3, with 9 positions matching TRBD2. The V gene end was trimmed by 4 bases and the J gene end by 4 bases; junction bases not matched to a gene: 0. This CDR3 contains 13 residues. Germline assignment: CDR1 SGHDN and CDR2 FVKESK. CDR3 DNA: TGTGCCAGCAGCCTAGCGGGAGCAGATACGCAGTATTTT. This encodes CASSLAGADTQYF.

The chain joins TRBV9 to TRBJ2-7; 7 nucleotides agree with TRBD2. J was trimmed by 0 bases and V by 4 bases; bases with no gene match: 10. CDR3 length equals 16 residues. The germline V gene encodes CDR1 SGDLS and CDR2 YYNGEE. CDR3: CASSSGSGPSSYEQYF. The CDR3 nucleotides read TGTGCCAGCAGCAGTGGTAGCGGGCCGAGCTCCTACGAGCAGTACTTC.

The CDR3 DNA sequence: TGTGCCAGCAGAAATACCCCGGGACTAGCGACTAGAAAGGGGTACAATGAGCAGTTCTTC. Translating gives CASRNTPGLATRKGYNEQFF. The rearrangement joins TRBV28 to TRBJ2-1; TRBD2 aligns across 10 bases. J gave up 4 bases and V 6 bases, and 21 bases lay outside the gene matches. CDR1 MDHEN and CDR2 SYDVKM come from the germline V gene. CDR3 length: 20 amino acids.

Here the CDR3 DNA reads TGTGCCAGCAGTGAACCGGGGACGGGGTTGGAGCAGTACTTC. This codes for CASSEPGTGLEQYF. This chain links TRBV6-1 with TRBJ2-7; D may correspond to TRBD1 or TRBD2 (5 bases each). The germline V gene encodes CDR1 MNHNS and CDR2 SASEGT. V was cut by 2 bases and J by 7 bases, with 15 bases left in between. CDR3 length: 14 amino acids.

The gene calls are TRBV5-1 and TRBJ2-4, with a weak D call TRBD2 (7 bases). The CDR3 is 18 residues long. The ends were cut back, 0 bases at V and 8 bases at J, with 24 bases in the middle. Germline CDR1 reads SGHRS; CDR2 reads YFSETQ. In nucleotides, the CDR3 is TGCGCCAGCAGCTTGGGGGGCGCGGGAGTGGGGACAACGGACATTCAGTACTTC. This codes for CASSLGGAGVGTTDIQYF.